This T cell receptor (beta chain) derives from a study of cytomegalovirus exposure and HLA in healthy donors. Study observations and caveats: In the 130 or so validation repertoires, approximately 93% of cluster scores exceeded 0, per a later analysis.

TCRdb's copy holds only in-frame clones and misses some; the assay was immunoSEQ multiplex PCR. The sample consists of approximately 200,000 clones, 65% to 90% of them appearing once. This clone was seen more than once but under ten times. Antigen: not known. V was shortened by 7 bases and J by 4 bases, with 19 bases between the two germline ends. Germline V gene sequence: CDR1 SNHLY, CDR2 FYNNEI. This CDR3 is built from 15 residues. Sequenced: PBMCs. This TCR derives from a woman in her twenties or thirties in good health and CMV-seropositive. The V gene is TRBV2, the J gene TRBJ1-1, with D perhaps matching TRBD1 (5 bases). The CDR3: CASTRASGRGTEAFF. CDR3 nucleotides: TGTGCCAGCACCAGAGCTTCAGGGCGCGGCACTGAAGCTTTCTTT. The full variable domain, in which reference TRBV2 and TRBJ1-1 provide the parts outside the CDR3, is EPEVTQTPSHQVTQMGQEVILRCVPISNHLYFYWYRQILGQKVEFLVSFYNNEISEKSEIFDDQFSVERPDGSNFTLKIRSTKLEDSAMYFCASTRASGRGTEAFFGQGTRLTVV.